This T cell receptor (beta chain) was identified in a study of shared clonotypes between healthy human individuals. This clone was seen ten or more times. The CDR3 is 18 amino acids. Donors comprised healthy HIV-negative adults lacking recent acute infections or vaccinations. The assay was immunoSEQ multiplex PCR, and TCRdb's table has in-frame clones only and misses some. The table lists approximately 95,000 clones, 67% of them singletons. The chain employs TRBV12-2 and TRBJ2-5; the table assigns TRBD2, which was not confirmed against the DNA. TRBV12-2 is annotated as a pseudogene. Sequenced sample: memory CD8+ T cells sorted from blood. This sample's subset: CD45RO+ cells pooled with CCR7-negative TemRA cells. This receptor was taken from a man aged 25-45 years in good health. CDR3 coding DNA: TGTGCAAGTCGCTCAATTGGACCAGTCGACACGGGGGAAGAGACCCAGTACTTC. As protein: CASRSIGPVDTGEETQYF.